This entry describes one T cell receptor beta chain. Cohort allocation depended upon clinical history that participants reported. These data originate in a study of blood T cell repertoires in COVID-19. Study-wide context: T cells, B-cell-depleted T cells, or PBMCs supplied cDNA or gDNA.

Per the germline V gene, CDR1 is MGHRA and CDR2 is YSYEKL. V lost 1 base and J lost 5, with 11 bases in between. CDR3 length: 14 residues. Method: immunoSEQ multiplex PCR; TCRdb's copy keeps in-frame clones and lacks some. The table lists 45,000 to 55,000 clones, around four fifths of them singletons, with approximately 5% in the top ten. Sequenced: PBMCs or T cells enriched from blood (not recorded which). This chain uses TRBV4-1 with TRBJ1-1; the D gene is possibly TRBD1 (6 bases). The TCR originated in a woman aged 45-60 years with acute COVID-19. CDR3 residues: CASSQGRQGTEAFF. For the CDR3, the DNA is TGCGCCAGCAGCCAAGGCCGGCAGGGGACTGAAGCTTTCTTT.